This T cell receptor beta chain was found in a study of T cell repertoires in cytomegalovirus infection. About the study: Public TCR beta signatures were indicative of both CMV infection and a matching HLA type.

General observations from the study: Accumulated public TCR beta family frequency recognized individuals carrying CMV together with the relevant HLA. Ex vivo, HLA-C-restricted CMV-specific TCR beta clonotypes prevailed over the rest of the response.

Concerning this clonotype: Antigen: not known.

TCRdb used MiXCR to reprocess the reads, holding one entry per CDR3 protein. The sample has 250,000 or so distinct CDR3 sequences, around 15% seen once. Germline V lookup: CDR1 SGDLS, CDR2 YYNGEE. V lost 4 bases, J lost 3 bases, and 12 bases lay in between. The CDR3 is 14 amino acids. The sequence derives from a human donor in good health (CMV status not recorded). Some clones in this sample may be carry-over from other donors' samples. The rearrangement links TRBV9 to TRBJ2-3; D is possibly TRBD2 (6 bases). Specimen: CD8+ T cells from PBMCs. CDR3 nucleotide sequence: TGTGCCAGCAGCCTCTGGGGAGGTACAGATACGCAGTATTTT. Protein product: CASSLWGGTDTQYF.